The 17 T cell receptor beta chains below were found in one sample sequenced in a study of early T cells in non-severe SARS-CoV-2 infection. In TCRdb, the 5' RACE reads were re-called with MiXCR into one record per CDR3 protein. The sample consists of under 60,000 distinct CDR3 sequences, around 8.5% of them appearing once. Input material: whole blood. The origin of the receptors is an adult who was a healthcare worker with PCR-confirmed SARS-CoV-2 infection or an uninfected control (not recorded which).

This clonotype was picked up many times. This chain uses TRBV20-1 with TRBJ2-3, with 11 bases matching TRBD2. Germline V gene lookup returns CDR1 DFQATT and CDR2 SNEGSKA (reference sequence). There are 16 residues in the CDR3. The J segment lost 5 bases and the V segment lost 4 bases, leaving 11 bases of the junction unmatched. CDR3 sequence reads: CSATASGGYRGDTQYF. In nucleotides, the CDR3 is TGCAGTGCTACGGCTAGCGGGGGGTATCGGGGAGATACGCAGTATTTT.

This clonotype was seen at least ten times. V gene TRBV20-1 combines with J gene TRBJ2-3, with D possibly called TRBD1 or TRBD2 (6 bases each). This CDR3 has 15 amino acids. CDR1 is DFQATT and CDR2 is SNEGSKA in the germline V gene (reference sequence). The germline V and J ends were trimmed by 6 bases and 2 bases, with 18 bases remaining between them. The CDR3 is CSAQGGGLITDTQYF. The CDR3 DNA is TGCAGTGCACAAGGAGGGGGGCTCATCACAGATACGCAGTATTTT.

This clonotype showed up just a few times. The chain uses TRBV12-3 or TRBV12-4 and TRBJ2-5; no clear D. The CDR3 loop spans 13 amino acids. Between the trimmed V and J ends, which lost 5 bases and 4 bases, there was a span of 11 bases. Here the CDR3 DNA reads TGTGCCAGCAGTCGAGACAACCCAGAGACCCAGTACTTC. Its protein is CASSRDNPETQYF.

This clonotype was seen only a few times. This chain links TRBV6-2 or TRBV6-3 with TRBJ2-3, with 7 bases fitting TRBD2. V shed 8 bases, J shed 2 bases, and the junction held 16 bases outside the gene matches. Germline CDR1 reads MNHEY; CDR2 reads SVGEGT. The CDR3 spans 17 residues. CDR3 in amino acids: CASALDYLRGITDTQYF. CDR3 bases: TGTGCCAGCGCCCTCGATTACCTGCGGGGGATCACAGATACGCAGTATTTT.

This clonotype occurred a few times. The J gene is TRBJ1-1, the V gene TRBV6-1; D unclear. In germline, CDR1 is MNHNS, CDR2 SASEGT. The V end was cut by 8 bases, the J end by 1 base, with 5 bases between. The CDR3 totals 11 residues. CDR3 protein: CASQENTEAFF. In nucleotides, the CDR3 is TGTGCCAGCCAGGAGAACACTGAAGCTTTCTTT.

This clonotype was seen at least ten times. V is TRBV5-1 and J is TRBJ1-1; unclear D gene. CDR1 and CDR2 (germline): SGHRS, YFSETQ. V lost 2 bases and J lost 11, with 16 bases in between. This CDR3 comprises 13 residues. The chain's CDR3 is CASSFIGEKEAFF. The CDR3 coding sequence is TGCGCCAGCAGCTTTATTGGGGAAAAGGAGGCTTTCTTT.

This clonotype turned up a few times. This chain joins TRBV5-1 and TRBJ2-2; D uncertain. The CDR3 covers 15 residues. CDR1 is SGHRS and CDR2 is YFSETQ in the germline V gene. V was clipped by 0 bases and J by 0 bases, with 6 bases between them. For the CDR3, the DNA is TGCGCCAGCAGCTTGGTTAGGGCGAACACCGGGGAGCTGTTTTTT. Protein sequence: CASSLVRANTGELFF.

The V call is TRBV19, the J call TRBJ1-5; 10 bases agree with TRBD1. Germline CDR1 and CDR2: LNHDA and SQIVND (reference sequence). The CDR3 covers 16 residues. Germline trimming cut 1 base from V and 6 bases from J; bases unmatched to any gene: 6. CDR3 DNA: TGTGCCAGTAGTATAGTTGGGACAGGGGCAAGTCAGCCCCAGCATTTT. Its translation is CASSIVGTGASQPQHF.

This clonotype was detected a few times. The J gene is TRBJ1-6, the V gene TRBV5-1; D gene unclear. Germline V CDR1 and CDR2: SGHRS, YFSETQ. The length of the CDR3 is 14 residues. Trimming left V 0 bases short and J 7 bases short, with 8 bases between. CDR3 sequence reads: CASSLDRKNSPLHF. CDR3 DNA: TGCGCCAGCAGCTTGGACAGAAAGAATTCACCCCTCCACTTT.

The CDR3 sequence is CSVELGTKPDTQYF. Here the CDR3 DNA reads TGCAGCGTTGAGCTGGGGACGAAGCCAGATACGCAGTATTTT. The chain couples TRBV29-1 to TRBJ2-3, with D perhaps matching TRBD1 or TRBD2 (5 bases each). The CDR3 spans 14 residues. The V gene's germline CDR1 is SQVTM and CDR2 ANQGSEA. V dropped 3 bases and J dropped 4 bases, with 14 bases sitting between them.

The chain couples TRBV7-7 to TRBJ2-5; D gene ambiguous. Looked up from germline, CDR1 is SSHAT and CDR2 is FNYEAQ (reference sequence). V was cut by 3 bases and J by 2 bases, with 7 bases left in between. The CDR3 spans 13 residues. The CDR3 region has the DNA TGTGCCAGCAGCTTCGGCAGACAAGAGACCCAGTACTTC. Translating it yields CASSFGRQETQYF.

This chain joins TRBV3-1 and TRBJ2-5; 14 nucleotides agree with TRBD2. V was pared by 1 base and J by 1 base, with 2 bases of the junction left unmatched. The CDR3 is 17 residues long. In germline, CDR1 is LGHDT, CDR2 YNNKEL (reference sequence). In DNA form, the CDR3 reads TGTGCCAGCAGCCAAGGAGGACTAGCGGGGGGCCAAGAGACCCAGTACTTC. Its translation is CASSQGGLAGGQETQYF.

This clonotype was seen ten or more times. V usage is TRBV7-2 and J usage is TRBJ1-2; no firm D call. Trimming took off 3 bases at V and 7 bases at J, with 12 bases between the two ends. Per germline, CDR1 SGHTA and CDR2 FQGNSA. There are 13 residues in the CDR3. CDR3 DNA sequence: TGTGCCAGCAGCTTGACCGCGGCGGGTGGCTACACCTTC. Its protein product is CASSLTAAGGYTF.

The chain carries TRBV3-1 and TRBJ2-1; no reliable D call. This CDR3 is built from 15 residues. Germline-derived CDR1 and CDR2 are LGHDT and YNNKEL (reference sequence). V was trimmed by 0 bases and J by 12 bases, leaving 18 bases between them. CDR3 sequence reads: CASSQEVRWPDGQFF. The CDR3 DNA is TGTGCCAGCAGCCAAGAGGTCAGGTGGCCCGACGGGCAGTTCTTC.

The sample holds many counts of this clonotype. The V call is TRBV2, the J call TRBJ2-1; the match to TRBD1 covers 9 bases. The junction had 5 bases not matched to a gene; V was cut back by 6 bases and J by 8 bases. Germline V gene data show CDR1 as SNHLY and CDR2 as FYNNEI. There are 13 residues in the CDR3. CDR3 sequence: CASRDRGSDEQFF. In DNA form, the CDR3 reads TGTGCCAGCAGGGACAGGGGATCGGATGAGCAGTTCTTC.

This clonotype appeared a few times. This chain connects TRBV6-4 to TRBJ2-1; perhaps D is TRBD1 or TRBD2 (5 bases each). Germline V gene sequence: CDR1 MRHNA, CDR2 SNTAGT. This CDR3 contains 14 residues. V was clipped by 6 bases and J by 10 bases, with 19 bases between them. The CDR3 sequence: CASSPARGQGEQFF. CDR3 nucleotides: TGTGCCAGCAGCCCCGCGAGGGGCCAAGGAGAGCAGTTCTTC.

A few counts support this clonotype. The chain recombines TRBV6-6 with TRBJ2-5; D is possibly TRBD1 (6 bases). Trimming stripped 6 bases from V and 2 bases from J, with 13 bases between. CDR1 MNHNY and CDR2 SVGAGI come from the germline V gene (reference sequence). The CDR3 extends over 14 amino acids. The CDR3 DNA reads as TGTGCCAGCAGCAGGGGATCATCACAAGAGACCCAGTACTTC. Amino acid sequence: CASSRGSSQETQYF.